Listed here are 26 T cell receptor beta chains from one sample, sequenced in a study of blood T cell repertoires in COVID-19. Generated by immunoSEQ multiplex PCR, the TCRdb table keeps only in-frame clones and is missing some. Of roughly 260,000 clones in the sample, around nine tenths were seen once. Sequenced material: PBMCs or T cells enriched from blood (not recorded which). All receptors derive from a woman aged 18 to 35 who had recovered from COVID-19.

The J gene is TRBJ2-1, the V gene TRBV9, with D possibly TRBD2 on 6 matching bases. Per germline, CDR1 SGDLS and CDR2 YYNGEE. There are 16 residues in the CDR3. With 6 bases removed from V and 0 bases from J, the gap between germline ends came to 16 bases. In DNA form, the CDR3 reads TGTGCCAGCACCCCCGGTGGCGGGAACTCCTACAATGAGCAGTTCTTC. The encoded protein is CASTPGGGNSYNEQFF.

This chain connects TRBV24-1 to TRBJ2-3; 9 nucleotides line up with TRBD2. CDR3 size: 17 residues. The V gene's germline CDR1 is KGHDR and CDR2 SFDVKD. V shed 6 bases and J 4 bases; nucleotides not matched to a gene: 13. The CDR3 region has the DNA TGTGCCACCAGTCGCATGGGGCTAGCGGGAAACGCAGATACGCAGTATTTT. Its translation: CATSRMGLAGNADTQYF.

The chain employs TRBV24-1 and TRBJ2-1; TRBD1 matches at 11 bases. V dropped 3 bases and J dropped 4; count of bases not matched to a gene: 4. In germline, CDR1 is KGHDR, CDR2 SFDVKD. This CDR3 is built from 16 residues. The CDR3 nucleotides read TGTGCCACCAGTGATCGGGGGGACAGGGGGTACAATGAGCAGTTCTTC. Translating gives CATSDRGDRGYNEQFF.

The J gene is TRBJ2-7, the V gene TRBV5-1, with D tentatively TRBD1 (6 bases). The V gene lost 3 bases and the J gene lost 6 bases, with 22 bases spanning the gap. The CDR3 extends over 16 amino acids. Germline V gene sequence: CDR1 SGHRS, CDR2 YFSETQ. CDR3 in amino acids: CASSSPDRSYPLEQYF. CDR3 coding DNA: TGCGCCAGCAGCTCCCCCGACAGGTCATACCCCCTCGAGCAGTACTTC.

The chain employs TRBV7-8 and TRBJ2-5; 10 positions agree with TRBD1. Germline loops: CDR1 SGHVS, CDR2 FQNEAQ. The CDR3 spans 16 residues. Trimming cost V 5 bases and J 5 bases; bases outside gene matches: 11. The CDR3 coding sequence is TGTGCCAGCAGCAGTGTCGGGGACAGGGGAGGGGAGACCCAGTACTTC. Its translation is CASSSVGDRGGETQYF.

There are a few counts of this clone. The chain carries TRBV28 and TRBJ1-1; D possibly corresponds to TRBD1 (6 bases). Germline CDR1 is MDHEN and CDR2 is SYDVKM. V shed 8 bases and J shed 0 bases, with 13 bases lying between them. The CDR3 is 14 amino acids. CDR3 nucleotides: TGTGCCAGCCGTTGGCAGGGGCTGAACACTGAAGCTTTCTTT. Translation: CASRWQGLNTEAFF.

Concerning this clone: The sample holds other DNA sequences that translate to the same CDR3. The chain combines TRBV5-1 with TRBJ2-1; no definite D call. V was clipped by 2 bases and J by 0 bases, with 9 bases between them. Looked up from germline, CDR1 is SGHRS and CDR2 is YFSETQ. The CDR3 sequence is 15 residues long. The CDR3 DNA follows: TGCGCCAGCAGCTTTGGCGGAAGCTCCTACAATGAGCAGTTCTTC. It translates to CASSFGGSSYNEQFF.

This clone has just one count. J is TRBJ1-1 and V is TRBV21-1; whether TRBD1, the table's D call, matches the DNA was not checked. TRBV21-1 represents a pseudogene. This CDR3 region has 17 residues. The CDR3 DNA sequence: TGTGCCAGCAGCAAATGGGGGGCAGGGGGGCTGTGCACTGAAGCTTTCTTT. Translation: CASSKWGAGGLCTEAFF.

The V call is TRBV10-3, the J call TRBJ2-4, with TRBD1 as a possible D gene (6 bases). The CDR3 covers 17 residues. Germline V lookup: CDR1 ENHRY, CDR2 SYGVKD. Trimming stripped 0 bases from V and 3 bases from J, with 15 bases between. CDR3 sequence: CAISESFGGISKNIQYF. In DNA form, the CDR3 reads TGTGCCATCAGTGAGTCGTTTGGGGGCATAAGCAAAAACATTCAGTACTTC.

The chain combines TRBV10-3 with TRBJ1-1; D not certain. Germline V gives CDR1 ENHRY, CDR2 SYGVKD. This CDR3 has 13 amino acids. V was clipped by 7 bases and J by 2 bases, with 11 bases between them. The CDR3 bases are TGTGCCATCAACGCGGTGCTAAACACTGAAGCTTTCTTT. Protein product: CAINAVLNTEAFF.

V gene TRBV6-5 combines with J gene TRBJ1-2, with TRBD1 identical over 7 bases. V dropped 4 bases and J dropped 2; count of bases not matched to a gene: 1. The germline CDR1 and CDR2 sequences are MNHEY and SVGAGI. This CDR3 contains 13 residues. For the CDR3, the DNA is TGTGCCAGCAGTTGGGACAGCAACTATGGCTACACCTTC. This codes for CASSWDSNYGYTF.

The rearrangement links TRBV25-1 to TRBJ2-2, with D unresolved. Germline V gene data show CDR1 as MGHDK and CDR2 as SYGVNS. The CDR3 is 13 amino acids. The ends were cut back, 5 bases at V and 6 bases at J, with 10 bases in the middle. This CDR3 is CASSTIEAGELFF. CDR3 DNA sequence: TGTGCCAGCAGTACTATAGAGGCCGGGGAGCTGTTTTTT.

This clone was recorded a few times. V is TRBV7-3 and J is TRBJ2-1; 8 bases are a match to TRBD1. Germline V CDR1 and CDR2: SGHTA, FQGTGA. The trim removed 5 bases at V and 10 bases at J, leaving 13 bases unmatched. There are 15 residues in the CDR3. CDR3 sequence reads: CASSQGQGALGEQFF. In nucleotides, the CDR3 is TGTGCCAGCAGCCAGGGGCAGGGGGCGTTGGGCGAGCAGTTCTTC.

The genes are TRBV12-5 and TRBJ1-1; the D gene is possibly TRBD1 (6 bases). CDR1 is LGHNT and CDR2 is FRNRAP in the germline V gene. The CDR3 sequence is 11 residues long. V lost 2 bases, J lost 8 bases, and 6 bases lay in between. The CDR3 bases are TGTGCTAGTGGTTTGACAGGGGAAGCTTTCTTT. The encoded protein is CASGLTGEAFF.

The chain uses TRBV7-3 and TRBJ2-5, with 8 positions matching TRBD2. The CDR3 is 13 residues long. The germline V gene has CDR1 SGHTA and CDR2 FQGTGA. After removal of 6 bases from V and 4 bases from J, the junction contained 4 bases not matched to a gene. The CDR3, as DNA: TGTGCCAGCAGTACCAGCGGGGGAGAGACCCAGTACTTC. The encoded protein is CASSTSGGETQYF.

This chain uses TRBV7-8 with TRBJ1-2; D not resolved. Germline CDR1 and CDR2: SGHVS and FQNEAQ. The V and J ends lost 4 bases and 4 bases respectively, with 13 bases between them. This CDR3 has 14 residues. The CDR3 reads CASSSQATTYGYTF. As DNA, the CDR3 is TGTGCCAGCAGCTCCCAGGCGACGACCTATGGCTACACCTTC.

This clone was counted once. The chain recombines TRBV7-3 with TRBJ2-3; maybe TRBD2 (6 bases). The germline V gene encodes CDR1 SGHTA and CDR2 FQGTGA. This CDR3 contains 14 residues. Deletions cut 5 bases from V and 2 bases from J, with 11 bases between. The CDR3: CASSLGTSTDTQYF. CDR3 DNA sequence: TGTGCCAGCAGCCTGGGGACTTCCACAGATACGCAGTATTTT.

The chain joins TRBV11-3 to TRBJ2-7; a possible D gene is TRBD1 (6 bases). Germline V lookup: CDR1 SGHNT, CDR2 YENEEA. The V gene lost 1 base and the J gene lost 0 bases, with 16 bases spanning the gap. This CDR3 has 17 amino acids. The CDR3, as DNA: TGTGCCAGCAGCTTAGGAAACAGGGTGGTAAGCTCCTACGAGCAGTACTTC. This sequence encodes CASSLGNRVVSSYEQYF. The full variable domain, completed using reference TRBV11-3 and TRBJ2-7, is EAGVVQSPRYKIIEKKQPVAFWCNPISGHNTLYWYLQNLGQGPELLIRYENEEAVDDSQLPKDRFSAERLKGVDSTLKIQPAELGDSAVYLCASSLGNRVVSSYEQYFGPGTRLTVT.

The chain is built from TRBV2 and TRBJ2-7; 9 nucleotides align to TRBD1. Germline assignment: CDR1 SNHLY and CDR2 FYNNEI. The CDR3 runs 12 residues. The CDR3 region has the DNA TGTGGGCAGCGGGACAGGGCCTACGAGCAGTACTTC. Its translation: CGQRDRAYEQYF.

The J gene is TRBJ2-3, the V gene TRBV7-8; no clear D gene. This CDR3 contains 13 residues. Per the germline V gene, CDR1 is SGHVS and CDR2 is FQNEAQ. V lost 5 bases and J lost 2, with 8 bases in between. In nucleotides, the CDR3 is TGTGCCAGCAGCCCCCGACTCACAGATACGCAGTATTTT. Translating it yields CASSPRLTDTQYF.

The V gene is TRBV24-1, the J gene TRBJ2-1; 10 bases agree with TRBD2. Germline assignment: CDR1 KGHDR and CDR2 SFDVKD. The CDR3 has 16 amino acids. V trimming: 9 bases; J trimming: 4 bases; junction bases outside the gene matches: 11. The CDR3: CATGLAGGRRYNEQFF. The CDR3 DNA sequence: TGTGCCACCGGATTAGCGGGAGGTCGAAGATACAATGAGCAGTTCTTC.

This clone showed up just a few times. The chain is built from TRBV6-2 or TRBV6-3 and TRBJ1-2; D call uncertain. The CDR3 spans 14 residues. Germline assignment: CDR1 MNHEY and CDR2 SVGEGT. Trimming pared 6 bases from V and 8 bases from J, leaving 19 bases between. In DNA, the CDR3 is TGTGCCAGCAGCCAGACCGAAACGACTGGGGGCTACACCTTC. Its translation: CASSQTETTGGYTF.

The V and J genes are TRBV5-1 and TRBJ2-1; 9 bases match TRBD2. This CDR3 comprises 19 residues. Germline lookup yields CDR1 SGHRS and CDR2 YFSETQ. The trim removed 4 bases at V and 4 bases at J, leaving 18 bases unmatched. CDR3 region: CASSPIPTWTSEVYNEQFF. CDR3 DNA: TGCGCCAGCAGCCCGATTCCAACTTGGACTAGCGAGGTATACAATGAGCAGTTCTTC.

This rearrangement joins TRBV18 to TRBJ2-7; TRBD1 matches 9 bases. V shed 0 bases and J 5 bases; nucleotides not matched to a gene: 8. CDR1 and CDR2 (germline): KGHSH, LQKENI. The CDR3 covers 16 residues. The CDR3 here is CASSPPRGQGIHEQYF. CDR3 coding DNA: TGTGCCAGCTCACCACCAAGAGGACAGGGGATCCACGAGCAGTACTTC.

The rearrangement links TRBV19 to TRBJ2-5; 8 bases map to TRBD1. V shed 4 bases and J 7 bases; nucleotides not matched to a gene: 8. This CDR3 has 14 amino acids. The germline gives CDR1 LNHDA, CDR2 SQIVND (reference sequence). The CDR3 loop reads CASSSQGQAGTQYF. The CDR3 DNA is TGTGCCAGTAGTAGCCAGGGACAGGCGGGGACCCAGTACTTC.

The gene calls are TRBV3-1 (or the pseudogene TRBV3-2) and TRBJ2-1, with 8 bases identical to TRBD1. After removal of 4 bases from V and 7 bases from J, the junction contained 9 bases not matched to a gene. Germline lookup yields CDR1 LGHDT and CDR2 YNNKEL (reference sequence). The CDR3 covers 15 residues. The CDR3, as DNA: TGTGCCAGCAGCCCGCGCAACAGGGGGGTGAATGAGCAGTTCTTC. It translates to CASSPRNRGVNEQFF.